The following is a T cell receptor (beta chain) sequence with its context. Antigen: not known. The repertoire was sequenced with immunoSEQ multiplex PCR; TCRdb's copy has only in-frame clones and lacks some. The sample includes 70,000 or so clones, 80% to 95% of them seen just once. Germline V CDR1 and CDR2: MGHRA, YSYEKL. The CDR3 runs to 14 residues. Trimming left V 0 bases short and J 3 bases short, with 9 bases between. The data originate from a study of OX40 agonist ivuxolimab in advanced cancers. Turning to the study itself: Partial responses were recorded for three patients, including one with hepatocellular carcinoma and two with cutaneous melanoma.

Study-wide findings and caveats: Clones of CD4+ and CD8+ blood T cells grew by week 6 at doses of 0.1 to 3.0 mg/kg. The work left the antigen specificity of expanded peripheral T cells undetermined.

This chain connects TRBV4-1 to TRBJ2-7; no firm D call. The origin of this receptor is an adult with an advanced solid tumor such as melanoma, head and neck, liver or kidney cancer. Sequenced material: CD4+ or CD8+ T cells sorted from blood, taken in a trial of the OX40 agonist ivuxolimab. This chain's CDR3 is CASSQERLNYEQYF. CDR3 DNA: TGCGCCAGCAGCCAAGAGAGACTGAACTACGAGCAGTACTTC.